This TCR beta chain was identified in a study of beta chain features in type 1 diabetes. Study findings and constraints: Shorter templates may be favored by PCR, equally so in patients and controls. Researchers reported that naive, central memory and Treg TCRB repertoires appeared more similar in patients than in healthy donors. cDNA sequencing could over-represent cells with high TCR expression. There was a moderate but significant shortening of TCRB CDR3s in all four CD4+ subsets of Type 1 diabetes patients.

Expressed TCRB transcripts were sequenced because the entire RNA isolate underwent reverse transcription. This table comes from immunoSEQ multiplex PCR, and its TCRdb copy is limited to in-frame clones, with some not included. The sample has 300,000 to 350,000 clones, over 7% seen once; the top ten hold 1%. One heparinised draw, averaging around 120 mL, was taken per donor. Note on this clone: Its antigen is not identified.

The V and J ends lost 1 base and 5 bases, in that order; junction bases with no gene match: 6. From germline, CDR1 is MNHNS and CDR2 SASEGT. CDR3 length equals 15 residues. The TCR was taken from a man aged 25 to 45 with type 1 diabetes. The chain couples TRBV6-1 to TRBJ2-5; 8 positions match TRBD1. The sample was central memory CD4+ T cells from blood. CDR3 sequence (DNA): TGTGCCAGCAGTGAAGGGCCCAGGGGGCTCGAGACCCAGTACTTC. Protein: CASSEGPRGLETQYF.